Listed below are T cell receptor beta chains from one sample, sequenced in a study of shared clonotypes between healthy human individuals. Some clones are missing from TCRdb's copy, which holds only in-frame ones; the method was immunoSEQ multiplex PCR. The data show about 2 million clones, 85% to 95% seen once. Sequencing used naive CD4+ T cells sorted from blood. Receptors originate from a man aged 18-30 years in good health. The CDR3 runs from the conserved cysteine through the conserved F or W. A D gene is named only where the DNA matches it firmly. For some rows the clone size is stated as once, few or many, or as a class when expanded; others skip it.

cdr3_aa | clone_size | v_call | d_call
CASSLLGVGNQPQHF | once | TRBV27 | NA
CASSPRGDSNQPQHF | NA | TRBV6-5 | TRBD1
CASQQRTYEQYF | NA | TRBV28 | NA
CASSQDLGEQYF | NA | TRBV14 | NA
CASSLVSGSTDTQYF | NA | TRBV5-1 | NA
CASSLRRLSTDTQYF | NA | TRBV7-9 | NA
CASSSSSGALGANVLTF | NA | TRBV5-5 | NA
CASSPTSGTYNEQFF | NA | TRBV5-1 | TRBD2
CASSLTGTSGHEQYF | NA | TRBV7-3 | TRBD2
CASSSDMANAYEQYF | NA | TRBV11-1 | NA
CASSAGQYNEQFF | NA | TRBV5-4 | NA
CASAGSGKQYF | once | TRBV25-1 | TRBD2
CASSFSLAGDRYNEQFF | NA | TRBV11-3 | TRBD2
CASSENSGRQPQHF | NA | TRBV6-1 | NA
CASSEWGVGPNTGELFF | NA | TRBV10-1 | NA
CASSPEGKRGLSYEQYF | NA | TRBV11-2 | TRBD2
CASSKTDMDTQYF | NA | TRBV5-1 | NA
CASSPQGWTEAFF | NA | TRBV6-1 | NA
CASIREGSYTEAFF | NA | TRBV2 | NA
CAISEVPQGEPGELFF | NA | TRBV10-3 | TRBD1
CASSLDYTDTQYF | NA | TRBV7-3 | NA
CASSELGIEQFF | NA | TRBV6-1 | NA
CASSPLVQGVLGYTF | once | TRBV5-5 | TRBD1
CASSLEGSGGSTQYF | NA | TRBV5-1 | TRBD2
CAWSRGQFEQYF | NA | TRBV30 | NA
CASRTSGDTQYF | NA | TRBV19 | TRBD2
CASSRTESQETQYF | NA | TRBV28 | NA
CASSFQGSYGYTF | NA | TRBV7-9 | NA
CASSPAPGQPTEAFF | NA | TRBV5-4 | NA
CASSLGTGGNNQPQHF | once | TRBV5-4 | TRBD1
CASSSATRGAYEQYF | once | TRBV6-5 | NA
CASSPSNQISGAFF | NA | TRBV18 | NA
CASSLSGLNTEAFF | NA | TRBV7-2 | NA
CASRTDMNTEAFF | NA | TRBV18 | NA
CASSPGREYTIYF | once | TRBV7-2 | NA
CSVAAWQGGIMNTEAFF | NA | TRBV29-1 | NA
CASSEQGYGYTF | NA | TRBV7-9 | NA
CASREGRGTGTDTQYF | once | TRBV19 | NA
CASSQVRRVGSNQPQHF | NA | TRBV14 | NA
CASREGVGTGHQPQHF | NA | TRBV28 | TRBD1
CASSLQGPYEQYF | NA | TRBV5-4 | NA
CAISGTGMSKIGNEQFF | NA | TRBV21-1 | NA
CATTEIGGGTYEQYF | NA | TRBV7-9 | TRBD2
CASSEAKGSRAVLYEQYF | NA | TRBV6-1 | NA
CASRSPQGPRRTQYF | NA | TRBV5-1 | NA